This T cell receptor (beta chain) was documented in a study of shared clonotypes between healthy human individuals. Study-level information: Three CD4 naive, three CD4 memory, two CD8 naive and one CD8 memory plate were used per donor.

Germline-derived CDR1 and CDR2 are SGHAT and FQNNGV. V was pared by 3 bases and J by 5 bases, with 9 bases between. The CDR3 spans 13 residues. Generated by immunoSEQ multiplex PCR, the TCRdb table keeps only in-frame clones and is missing some. The sample holds some 650,000 clones, more than 95% seen once. Turning to this clone: Its cognate antigen is unknown.

Whole-study results and caveats: Researchers sampled only blood; tissue repertoires likely differ.

CD45RA+ naive and CD45RA-negative memory subsets were separated from CD4+ cells. The sample was naive CD4+ T cells sorted from blood. Subset indicated: CD45RA+ positively selected. The receptor's source is a woman aged 25 to 39 in good health. The V call is TRBV11-2, the J call TRBJ2-3, with TRBD2 as a possible D gene (5 bases). The CDR3 DNA follows: TGTGCCAGCAGCTTGCTCGAGGGAGATACGCAGTATTTT. Protein product: CASSLLEGDTQYF.